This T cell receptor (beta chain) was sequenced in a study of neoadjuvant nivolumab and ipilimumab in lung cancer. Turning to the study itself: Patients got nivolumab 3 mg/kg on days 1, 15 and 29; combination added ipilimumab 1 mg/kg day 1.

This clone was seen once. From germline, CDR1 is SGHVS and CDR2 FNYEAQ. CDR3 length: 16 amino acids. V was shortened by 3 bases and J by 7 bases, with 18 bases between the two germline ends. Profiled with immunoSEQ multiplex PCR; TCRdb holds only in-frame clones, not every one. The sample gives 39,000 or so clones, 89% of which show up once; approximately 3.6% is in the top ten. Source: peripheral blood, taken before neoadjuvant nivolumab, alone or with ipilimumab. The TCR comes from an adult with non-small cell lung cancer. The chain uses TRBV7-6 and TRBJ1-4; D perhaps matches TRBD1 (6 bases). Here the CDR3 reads CASSFNVQGSGEKLFF. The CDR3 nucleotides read TGTGCCAGCAGCTTTAACGTACAGGGTTCGGGTGAAAAACTGTTTTTT.